This T cell receptor (beta chain) originates from a study of control samples from healthy donors and cancer patients. Germline CDR1 reads MGHRA; CDR2 reads YSYEKL. V was trimmed by 1 base and J by 4 bases, leaving 12 bases between them. The CDR3 has 15 amino acids. The table came from immunoSEQ multiplex PCR; TCRdb's copy has only in-frame clones and leaves some out. The sample shows 40,000 to 50,000 clones, roughly 94% of them seen only once. The material sequenced was blood. The J gene is TRBJ2-3, the V gene TRBV4-1, with D perhaps TRBD2 (6 bases). The sequence came from a man between 60 and 70 years old in good health. This CDR3 is CASSQGQASADTQYF. DNA for the CDR3: TGCGCCAGCAGCCAAGGTCAGGCTAGCGCAGATACGCAGTATTTT.